The 24 T cell receptor beta chains in this list originate from one sample, sequenced in a study of T cells in Graves' hyperthyroidism and ophthalmopathy. RNA transcripts provided the source from which TCR beta CDR3 regions were amplified. TCR CDR3 underwent first-round RT-PCR with the HTBI primer set. A single record per CDR3 protein comes from TCRdb applying MiXCR to the multiplex PCR reads. Of 600,000 to 900,000 distinct CDR3 sequences in the sample, roughly 15% were seen once. The sequenced sample consisted of blood. These receptors were obtained from a man aged 18 to 30 with Graves' hyperthyroidism.

In its sample, this clonotype was seen many times. The chain uses TRBV28 and TRBJ1-1, with D tentatively TRBD1 (5 bases). Germline V CDR1 and CDR2: MDHEN, SYDVKM. Trimming removed 3 bases from V and 1 base from J, with 15 bases in between. The CDR3 covers 16 residues. CDR3 sequence reads: CASSFAGKVGNTEAFF. The CDR3 DNA reads as TGTGCCAGCAGTTTTGCAGGGAAGGTGGGGAACACTGAAGCTTTCTTT.

The rearrangement links TRBV4-3 to TRBJ2-5; D is ambiguous. The CDR3 consists of 14 residues. Germline V gene sequence: CDR1 LGHNA, CDR2 YSLEER. Trimming shortened V by 0 bases and J by 4 bases, and 9 bases separated the two germline ends. The chain's CDR3 is CASSQEGIGETQYF. CDR3 nucleotide sequence: TGCGCCAGCAGCCAAGAAGGGATCGGAGAGACCCAGTACTTC.

Ten or more counts support this clonotype. The V call is TRBV12-3 or TRBV12-4, the J call TRBJ2-5; 8 bases align to TRBD1. The ends lost 6 bases at V and 2 bases at J; junction bases unmatched: 5. The CDR3 runs 14 residues. As DNA, the CDR3 is TGTGCCAGCAGGGGGGGACAGGATCAAGAGACCCAGTACTTC. Translating gives CASRGGQDQETQYF.

The rearrangement joins TRBV7-2 to TRBJ2-3, with TRBD2 matching over 10 bases. Trimming at V came to 5 bases and at J to 6 bases, leaving 11 bases not matched to a gene. CDR3 length: 16 amino acids. Germline CDR1 SGHTA, CDR2 FQGNSA. The CDR3: CASSTRTSGLGDTQYF. CDR3 nucleotides: TGTGCCAGCAGCACCCGGACTAGCGGCCTCGGGGATACGCAGTATTTT. The whole variable domain, remainder taken from reference TRBV7-2 and TRBJ2-3, is GAGVSQSPSNKVTEKGKDVELRCDPISGHTALYWYRQSLGQGLEFLIYFQGNSAPDKSGLPSDRFSAERTGGSVSTLTIQRTQQEDSAVYLCASSTRTSGLGDTQYFGPGTRLTVL.

The rearrangement joins TRBV19 to TRBJ1-5, with TRBD1 matching over 10 bases. Germline assignment: CDR1 LNHDA and CDR2 SQIVND (reference sequence). The CDR3 runs 15 residues. V shed 3 bases, J shed 5 bases, and the junction held 4 bases outside the gene matches. In DNA, the CDR3 is TGTGCCAGTAGTATTGGGACAGGGGTATATCAGCCCCAGCATTTT. Translated: CASSIGTGVYQPQHF.

The J gene is TRBJ2-1, the V gene TRBV7-9; D tentatively fits TRBD1 or TRBD2 (5 bases each). Trimming stripped 4 bases from V and 3 bases from J, with 13 bases between. This CDR3 spans 15 amino acids. In germline, CDR1 is SEHNR, CDR2 FQNEAQ (reference sequence). The chain's CDR3 is CASSSPGTNYNEQFF. CDR3 DNA sequence: TGTGCCAGCAGCTCCCCCGGGACGAACTACAATGAGCAGTTCTTC.

This clonotype was counted ten times or more. J is TRBJ2-7 and V is TRBV11-2; TRBD2 might be the D (6 bases). V lost 3 bases and J 6 bases, leaving 18 bases between the germline ends. The CDR3 covers 15 residues. Germline CDR1 reads SGHAT; CDR2 reads FQNNGV. DNA of the CDR3: TGTGCCAGCAGCTTCGGAGGAGGGCCTGAATCCGAGCAGTACTTC. This encodes CASSFGGGPESEQYF.

This clonotype was counted ten times or more. The V and J genes are TRBV20-1 and TRBJ2-5; weak D call: TRBD2 (6 bases). CDR3 length equals 11 residues. Germline V gene sequence: CDR1 DFQATT, CDR2 SNEGSKA (reference sequence). Trimming cost V 3 bases and J 7 bases, with 9 bases left between them. The CDR3 here is CSASGRGTQYF. The CDR3 coding sequence is TGCAGTGCTAGCGGGAGAGGGACCCAGTACTTC.

The chain couples TRBV7-3 to TRBJ1-2; possibly TRBD1 for D (6 bases). This CDR3 is built from 12 residues. V was cut by 5 bases and J by 14 bases, with 18 bases left in between. Germline values: CDR1 SGHTA, CDR2 FQGTGA. The CDR3 sequence is CASSPKGQGSTF. The CDR3 bases are TGTGCCAGCAGCCCCAAGGGCCAGGGGAGTACCTTC.

This chain joins TRBV5-1 and TRBJ1-5; TRBD1 agrees at 7 bases. The ends lost 4 bases at V and 2 bases at J; junction bases unmatched: 6. This CDR3 contains 15 residues. Looked up from germline, CDR1 is SGHRS and CDR2 is YFSETQ. This CDR3 is CASSPGDRGNQPQHF. As DNA, the CDR3 is TGCGCCAGCAGCCCTGGAGACAGGGGCAATCAGCCCCAGCATTTT.

There are a few counts of this clonotype. One junction end disagrees with the germline gene, perhaps due to a read error. CDR3 DNA sequence: TGTGCCAGCAGTGAAGGGGACCAAGGGACCCAGTACTTC. As protein: CASSEGDQGTQYF. V gene TRBV2 combines with J gene TRBJ2-5; possibly TRBD1 or TRBD2 for D (5 bases each). The CDR3 contains 13 residues. The V gene's germline CDR1 is SNHLY and CDR2 FYNNEI.

With respect to this clonotype: A clone one base away is much larger, so this may be a read error. V is TRBV7-9 and J is TRBJ2-3; D may be TRBD1 or TRBD2 (5 bases each). This CDR3 region has 17 residues. The germline CDR1 and CDR2 sequences are SEHNR and FQNEAQ (reference sequence). As DNA, the CDR3 is TGTGCCAGCAACTTAGTATCCCTGGGACCTTACACAGGTACGCAGTATTTT. Translated: CASNLVSLGPYTGTQYF.

This clonotype occurred many times. The rearrangement joins TRBV2 to TRBJ2-2; perhaps TRBD2 as D (7 bases). The germline V gene has CDR1 SNHLY and CDR2 FYNNEI. This CDR3 is 13 amino acids long. V was trimmed by 7 bases and J by 4 bases, leaving 10 bases between them. The CDR3 sequence is CASKGGGTGELFF. CDR3 sequence (DNA): TGTGCCAGCAAGGGGGGGGGCACCGGGGAGCTGTTTTTT.

In its sample, this clonotype was seen many times. V gene TRBV27 combines with J gene TRBJ2-7; 11 nucleotides align to TRBD2. After removal of 3 bases from V and 7 bases from J, the junction contained 5 bases not matched to a gene. In germline, CDR1 is MNHEY, CDR2 SMNVEV (reference sequence). The CDR3 is 14 amino acids. CDR3 coding DNA: TGTGCCAGCAGTTTGACTAGCGGGACCGGGGAGCAGTACTTC. Protein sequence: CASSLTSGTGEQYF.

This clonotype was observed a handful of times. The CDR3: CASSVEVGAGEEQYF. CDR3 in DNA: TGTGCCAGCAGCGTAGAGGTAGGGGCAGGAGAGGAGCAGTACTTC. This chain connects TRBV9 to TRBJ2-7, with D possibly matching TRBD1 (5 bases). Between the trimmed V and J ends, which lost 0 bases and 7 bases, there was a span of 17 bases. The germline CDR1 and CDR2 sequences are SGDLS and YYNGEE. This CDR3 spans 15 amino acids.

This clonotype was seen ten or more times. CDR3 residues: CASSRDVNAQYF. As DNA, the CDR3 is TGTGCCAGCAGCCGGGACGTAAACGCCCAGTACTTC. The chain carries TRBV7-9 and TRBJ2-5, with D perhaps assigned TRBD1 or TRBD2 (5 bases each). Germline V gene sequence: CDR1 SEHNR, CDR2 FQNEAQ (reference sequence). The CDR3 runs 12 residues. The germline V and J ends were trimmed by 5 bases and 9 bases, with 13 bases remaining between them.

The gene calls are TRBV12-3 or TRBV12-4 and TRBJ1-4, with D tentatively TRBD1 (6 bases). The germline V and J ends were trimmed by 6 bases and 5 bases, with 16 bases remaining between them. CDR3 size: 15 residues. The CDR3 DNA follows: TGTGCCAGCAGAATGCGGTTTAGGGGGAATGAAAAACTGTTTTTT. It is translated as CASRMRFRGNEKLFF.

The chain couples TRBV6-1 to TRBJ1-5; 9 bases agree with TRBD1. The trim removed 9 bases at V and 3 bases at J, leaving 12 bases unmatched. The germline gives CDR1 MNHNS, CDR2 SASEGT. This CDR3 is 16 amino acids long. CDR3 sequence: CASRPLGQGNNQPQHF. CDR3 nucleotides: TGTGCCAGTCGACCCCTCGGACAGGGGAACAATCAGCCCCAGCATTTT.

The V gene is TRBV15, the J gene TRBJ1-5, with TRBD1 matching over 7 bases. Trimming took 3 bases from V and 2 from J; bases not matched to a gene: 4. This CDR3 comprises 15 residues. The V gene's germline CDR1 is LNHNV and CDR2 YYDKDF (reference sequence). The chain's CDR3 is CATSSPTGGNQPQHF. Here the CDR3 DNA reads TGTGCCACCAGCAGTCCTACAGGGGGCAATCAGCCCCAGCATTTT.

This clonotype was detected many times. V and J are TRBV28 and TRBJ1-1; D not certain. The CDR3 runs 12 residues. V lost 5 bases to trimming and J lost 5 bases, with 9 bases between them. Per the germline V gene, CDR1 is MDHEN and CDR2 is SYDVKM. CDR3 region: CASSRWGTEAFF. The CDR3 region has the DNA TGTGCCAGCAGTAGATGGGGTACTGAAGCTTTCTTT.

This clonotype was picked up many times. V usage is TRBV6-5 and J usage is TRBJ2-3; D is ambiguous. Trimming left V 0 bases short and J 8 bases short, with 9 bases between. CDR1 MNHEY and CDR2 SVGAGI come from the germline V gene. The CDR3 has 13 residues. CDR3 DNA: TGTGCCAGCAGTTACTCGAAGGGTGCTACGCAGTATTTT. It is translated as CASSYSKGATQYF.

This chain links TRBV29-1 with TRBJ2-7; D might be TRBD2 (5 bases). This CDR3 is 11 amino acids long. Trimming shortened V by 6 bases and J by 7 bases, and 13 bases separated the two germline ends. Germline-derived CDR1 and CDR2 are SQVTM and ANQGSEA. The CDR3 DNA is TGCAGCGTGTCCATACGGGGAGAGCAGTACTTC. Protein: CSVSIRGEQYF.

Only a few counts were recorded for this clonotype. V gene TRBV18 combines with J gene TRBJ2-1; possible D gene TRBD2, 6 bases. The CDR3 consists of 15 residues. The germline V and J ends were trimmed by 2 bases and 3 bases, with 11 bases remaining between them. Germline V gives CDR1 KGHSH, CDR2 LQKENI. CDR3 in amino acids: CASSPRGGLYNEQFF. The CDR3 region has the DNA TGTGCCAGCTCACCAAGGGGAGGACTCTACAATGAGCAGTTCTTC.

The chain recombines TRBV7-6 with TRBJ1-1; D might be TRBD1 (6 bases). CDR3 length: 15 residues. V was pared by 5 bases and J by 0 bases, with 13 bases between. From germline, CDR1 is SGHVS and CDR2 FNYEAQ. CDR3 bases: TGTGCCAGCAGCCCAGGGGTAGAGTTGAACACTGAAGCTTTCTTT. Amino acid sequence: CASSPGVELNTEAFF.